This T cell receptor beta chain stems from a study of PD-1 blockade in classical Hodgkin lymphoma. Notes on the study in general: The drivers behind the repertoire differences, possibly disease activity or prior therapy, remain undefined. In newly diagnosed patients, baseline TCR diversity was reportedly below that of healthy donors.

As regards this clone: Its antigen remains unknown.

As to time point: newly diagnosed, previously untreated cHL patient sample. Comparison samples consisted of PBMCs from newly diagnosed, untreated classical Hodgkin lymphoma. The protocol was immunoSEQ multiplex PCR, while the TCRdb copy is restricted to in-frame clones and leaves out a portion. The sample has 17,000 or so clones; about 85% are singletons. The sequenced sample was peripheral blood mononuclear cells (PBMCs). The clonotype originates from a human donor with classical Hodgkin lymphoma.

CDR3 sequence (DNA): TGTGCCTGGAGCGGGACAGGATCCTACGAGCAGTACTTC. Amino acids: CAWSGTGSYEQYF. The chain combines TRBV30 with TRBJ2-7, with 8 bases that match TRBD1. The CDR3 sequence is 13 residues long. Germline loops: CDR1 GTSNPN, CDR2 SVGIG (reference sequence). V gave up 3 bases and J gave up 1 base; unmatched junction bases: 2.